Listed below are T cell receptor beta chains from one sample, sequenced in a study of shared clonotypes between healthy human individuals. Clones were read by immunoSEQ multiplex PCR, and TCRdb kept only the in-frame ones, dropping some. The sample records 2 million to 2.5 million clones, approximately 95% being singletons. The sequenced sample consisted of naive CD4+ T cells from PBMCs. These receptors were collected from a man between 18 and 29 years old in good health. Some clones in this sample may be carry-over from other donors' samples. Each CDR3 is given with its conserved first and last residue. A D gene is named only where the DNA matches it firmly. Clone size appears in some rows only: once, few, many, or a class for an expanded clone.

D	size	length	V	J	CDR3	DNA
TRBD2	-	16	TRBV7-3	TRBJ2-1	CASSLGTSGLYNEQFF	TGTGCCAGCAGCCTCGGGACTAGCGGGTTGTACAATGAGCAGTTCTTC
TRBD2	-	17	TRBV29-1	TRBJ2-2	CSVGGLAGGPGTGELFF	TGCAGCGTGGGAGGACTAGCGGGAGGGCCGGGCACCGGGGAGCTGTTTTTT
-	-	14	TRBV7-2	TRBJ1-5	CASSLRTGNQPQHF	TGTGCCAGCAGCTTAAGGACGGGAAATCAGCCCCAGCATTTT
-	-	11	TRBV10-1	TRBJ2-1	CASGVDNEQFF	TGCGCCAGCGGAGTAGACAATGAGCAGTTCTTC
-	-	15	TRBV6-1	TRBJ1-1	CASPPVRGGETEAFF	TGTGCCAGTCCTCCGGTACGGGGGGGAGAGACTGAAGCTTTCTTT
-	-	16	TRBV18	TRBJ2-4	CASSQYSGLAKNIQYF	TGTGCCAGCTCACAGTATTCGGGACTAGCCAAAAACATTCAGTACTTC
-	-	15	TRBV7-8	TRBJ1-1	CASSWGRSGNTEAFF	TGTGCCAGCAGCTGGGGGAGGTCGGGGAACACTGAAGCTTTCTTT
-	-	19	TRBV19	TRBJ1-4	CASSPSLSHSRRGNEKLFF	TGTGCCAGTAGTCCTTCACTTAGTCATTCAAGGCGGGGTAATGAAAAACTGTTTTTT
-	-	12	TRBV28	TRBJ1-3	CASRVPGNTIYF	TGTGCCAGCAGGGTCCCTGGAAACACCATATATTTT
-	-	17	TRBV14	TRBJ2-1	CASSQDGGTRRYNEQFF	TGTGCCAGCAGCCAAGATGGAGGGACCAGAAGGTACAATGAGCAGTTCTTC
-	-	13	TRBV2	TRBJ2-3	CASSEGQPDTQYF	TGTGCCAGCAGTGAGGGGCAACCAGATACGCAGTATTTT
TRBD2	-	17	TRBV19	TRBJ2-6	CASSGSGTSSGANVLTF	TGTGCCAGTAGTGGTAGCGGGACGAGCTCTGGGGCCAACGTCCTGACTTTC
-	-	14	TRBV10-3	TRBJ2-5	CAISLTGAQETQYF	TGTGCCATCAGTCTGACAGGCGCCCAAGAGACCCAGTACTTC
TRBD2	once	15	TRBV5-1	TRBJ2-1	CASRSAGGTYNEQFF	TGCGCCAGCAGATCGGCGGGAGGAACTTACAATGAGCAGTTCTTC
-	once	12	TRBV25-1	TRBJ2-3	CASSDYNFPPYF	TGTGCCAGCAGTGATTACAATTTTCCCCCGTATTTT
-	-	12	TRBV21-1	TRBJ2-7	CASSKGGDEQYF	TGTGCCAGCAGCAAAGGGGGCGACGAGCAGTACTTC
TRBD1	once	16	TRBV15	TRBJ1-4	CATSRADRVANEKLFF	TGTGCCACCAGCAGAGCCGACAGGGTGGCTAATGAAAAACTGTTTTTT
-	-	15	TRBV5-4	TRBJ2-2	CASSFDSFNTGELFF	TGTGCCAGCAGCTTTGACAGTTTTAACACCGGGGAGCTGTTTTTT
-	-	13	TRBV7-2	TRBJ1-4	CASSLVQGEKLFF	TGTGCCAGCAGCTTAGTCCAGGGTGAAAAACTGTTTTTT
TRBD2	-	16	TRBV5-4	TRBJ2-3	CASSSLAGDGTDTQYF	TGTGCCAGCAGCTCACTAGCGGGAGATGGGACAGATACGCAGTATTTT
-	-	17	TRBV28	TRBJ1-4	CASSLVGLAGTNEKLFF	TGTGCCAGCAGTTTAGTAGGCCTCGCCGGGACTAATGAAAAACTGTTTTTT
-	-	15	TRBV28	TRBJ1-2	CASSLHRNRNYGYTF	TGTGCCAGCAGTTTACACAGGAACCGTAACTATGGCTACACCTTC
TRBD1	-	13	TRBV28	TRBJ1-2	CASGEGADYGYTF	TGTGCCAGCGGAGAGGGGGCGGACTATGGCTACACCTTC
-	-	14	TRBV7-9	TRBJ1-2	CASSERSGTAGYTF	TGTGCCAGCAGCGAACGGTCCGGGACGGCTGGCTACACCTTC
TRBD2	-	15	TRBV29-1	TRBJ2-1	CSALGGAGSYNEQFF	TGCAGCGCTCTGGGAGGGGCGGGCTCCTACAATGAGCAGTTCTTC
-	-	14	TRBV6-5	TRBJ1-2	CASNTRHGSNGYTF	TGTGCCAGCAATACGAGACACGGATCGAATGGCTACACCTTC
-	-	13	TRBV19	TRBJ1-1	CASTLPGGTEAFF	TGTGCCAGTACCTTGCCAGGCGGGACTGAAGCTTTCTTT